The present T cell receptor beta chain was sequenced within a study of T-cell memory formation after mild COVID-19. Study-wide points: Clones that contracted clustered mainly in CM and EM if CD4+ and in EMRA if CD8+.

TCRdb reprocessed the 5' RACE reads with MiXCR, giving one entry per CDR3 protein. This table has 120,000 to 150,000 distinct CDR3 sequences, around 15% appearing once. About this clonotype itself: The antigen remains unidentified.

The V and J ends lost 6 bases and 0 bases respectively, with 9 bases between them. This CDR3 is 13 amino acids long. Germline V gene sequence: CDR1 SNHLY, CDR2 FYNNEI. Specimen: PBMCs or a T cell subset sorted from them (not recorded which). The clonotype originates from an adult woman who had mild COVID-19 (a few samples of this study predate the infection). Cell type and time point are not known. The chain combines TRBV2 with TRBJ2-7; possible D gene TRBD1, 6 bases. CDR3 sequence (DNA): TGTGCCAGCAGAGGACAGAGCTCCTACGAGCAGTACTTC. Amino acids: CASRGQSSYEQYF.